One sample yielded the 14 T cell receptor beta chains listed below, sequenced in a study of blood T cell repertoires in COVID-19. Generated by immunoSEQ multiplex PCR, the TCRdb table keeps only in-frame clones and is missing some. The sample lists fewer than 200,000 clones; roughly 80% were seen once. The sample comprised peripheral blood. These receptors were collected from a man aged 55 to 70 with acute or convalescent COVID-19.

V and J are TRBV7-2 and TRBJ1-5, with D maybe TRBD1 (6 bases). This CDR3 region has 15 residues. Germline V gene data show CDR1 as SGHTA and CDR2 as FQGNSA. The V gene lost 5 bases and the J gene lost 6 bases, with 17 bases spanning the gap. In DNA form, the CDR3 reads TGTGCCAGCAGCCCCCGTGGGGGCGGGGGTCAGCCCCAGCATTTT. Protein product: CASSPRGGGGQPQHF.

The chain links TRBV25-1 to TRBJ1-2, with D tentatively TRBD1 (6 bases). The CDR3 has 14 residues. V shed 1 base and J shed 5 bases, with 11 bases lying between them. Per the germline V gene, CDR1 is MGHDK and CDR2 is SYGVNS. The DNA of the CDR3 is TGTGCCAGCAGTGAATTGGGAGGGGGGTATGGCTACACCTTC. It specifies CASSELGGGYGYTF.

This clone was found once. Here the CDR3 DNA reads TGTGCCACCAGTGACCGGGACAGGGAAAACTATGGCTACACCTTC. Translating it yields CATSDRDRENYGYTF. The chain employs TRBV24-1 and TRBJ1-2; 9 nucleotides align to TRBD1. The CDR3 consists of 15 residues. V lost 4 bases and J lost 2; bases outside the gene matches: 4. The V gene's germline CDR1 is KGHDR and CDR2 SFDVKD.

To note about this clone: Other nucleotide sequences in the sample specify the same CDR3. The V call is TRBV2, the J call TRBJ2-7; possible D gene TRBD1, 5 bases. There are 14 residues in the CDR3. V lost 4 bases, J lost 0 bases, and 10 bases lay in between. Germline V gene lookup returns CDR1 SNHLY and CDR2 FYNNEI. The CDR3 DNA follows: TGTGCCAGCAGTGTGAGACAGAGCTCCTACGAGCAGTACTTC. Protein sequence: CASSVRQSSYEQYF.

The gene calls are TRBV19 and TRBJ2-7; TRBD1 might be the D (5 bases). V was trimmed by 3 bases and J by 3 bases, leaving 12 bases between them. The V gene's germline CDR1 is LNHDA and CDR2 SQIVND (reference sequence). The CDR3 runs 14 residues. DNA of the CDR3: TGTGCCAGTAGTATGGCTGGGGCCGTCTACGAGCAGTACTTC. Translation gives CASSMAGAVYEQYF.

This clone came up once. The chain joins TRBV5-4 to TRBJ1-1; 8 bases agree with TRBD1. The ends lost 4 bases at V and 3 bases at J; junction bases unmatched: 8. Germline CDR1 reads SGHNT; CDR2 reads YYREEE (reference sequence). This CDR3 spans 15 amino acids. CDR3 DNA sequence: TGTGCCAGCAGCCTTCAGGGGGCAGGGGACACTGAAGCTTTCTTT. It translates to CASSLQGAGDTEAFF.

This chain links TRBV19 with TRBJ1-5; TRBD1 might be the D (6 bases). The V end lost 8 bases, the J end lost 0 bases, and 14 bases lay between the germline ends. Germline assignment: CDR1 LNHDA and CDR2 SQIVND (reference sequence). CDR3 length equals 15 residues. The CDR3 sequence: CASGDIRYSNQPQHF. The CDR3 DNA follows: TGTGCCAGTGGGGACATACGATATAGCAATCAGCCCCAGCATTTT.

The chain is built from TRBV4-1 and TRBJ1-1; no reliable D call. The CDR3 has 15 residues. The germline gives CDR1 MGHRA, CDR2 YSYEKL. V was shortened by 0 bases and J by 1 base, with 9 bases between the two germline ends. The chain's CDR3 is CASSQDLRGNTEAFF. The CDR3 coding sequence is TGCGCCAGCAGCCAAGATCTGCGAGGGAACACTGAAGCTTTCTTT.

The rearrangement joins TRBV4-3 to TRBJ2-1, with 7 positions matching TRBD1. Germline CDR1 and CDR2: LGHNA and YSLEER. The CDR3 loop spans 17 amino acids. V gave up 6 bases and J gave up 1 base; unmatched junction bases: 12. The CDR3: CASRTNARDSSYNEQFF. Here the CDR3 DNA reads TGCGCCAGCAGGACGAACGCCCGGGACAGTTCCTACAATGAGCAGTTCTTC.

V and J are TRBV7-9 and TRBJ1-4, with TRBD1 as a possible D gene (5 bases). This CDR3 comprises 15 residues. Germline V gene lookup returns CDR1 SEHNR and CDR2 FQNEAQ (reference sequence). V lost 3 bases, J lost 1 base, and 9 bases lay in between. The CDR3 DNA reads as TGTGCCAGCAGCTTGCAGGGAGGAACTAATGAAAAACTGTTTTTT. Its translation is CASSLQGGTNEKLFF. Complete variable domain (other parts from reference TRBV7-9 and TRBJ1-4): DTGVSQNPRHKITKRGQNVTFRCDPISEHNRLYWYRQTLGQGPEFLTYFQNEAQLEKSRLLSDRFSAERPKGSFSTLEIQRTEQGDSAMYLCASSLQGGTNEKLFFGSGTQLSVL.

The V and J genes are TRBV5-4 and TRBJ1-2; 9 bases match TRBD1. The CDR3 loop spans 15 amino acids. Germline V gives CDR1 SGHNT, CDR2 YYREEE (reference sequence). Unmatched junction bases numbered 7, after V lost 2 bases and J lost 5 bases. CDR3 sequence (DNA): TGTGCCAGCAGCTTTGTGGGGACAGGGCGGTATGGCTACACCTTC. Amino acids: CASSFVGTGRYGYTF.

This clone was seen only once. The rearrangement links TRBV29-1 to TRBJ1-2, with TRBD1 as a possible D gene (6 bases). Per the germline V gene, CDR1 is SQVTM and CDR2 is ANQGSEA. V lost 0 bases and J 8 bases, leaving 16 bases between the germline ends. This CDR3 has 14 residues. The CDR3 reads CSVEEGRGYGGYTF. For the CDR3, the DNA is TGCAGCGTTGAAGAAGGAAGGGGGTACGGAGGCTACACCTTC.

V usage is TRBV13 and J usage is TRBJ2-7; D is uncertain. Trimming left V 0 bases short and J 2 bases short, with 8 bases between. CDR1 is PRHDT, CDR2 FYEKMQ, per germline (reference sequence). This CDR3 comprises 14 residues. As DNA, the CDR3 is TGTGCCAGCAGCTTAGGAAACAGAGCCTACGAGCAGTACTTC. The encoded protein is CASSLGNRAYEQYF.

The genes are TRBV9 and TRBJ1-2, with 7 bases fitting TRBD1. This CDR3 has 17 amino acids. V dropped 4 bases and J dropped 8; count of bases not matched to a gene: 20. Germline V CDR1 and CDR2: SGDLS, YYNGEE. The CDR3 bases are TGTGCCAGCAGCCAAGGCACCCTTCGAGGACAGGCAAGGGGCTACACCTTC. It codes for CASSQGTLRGQARGYTF.